Each of the 10 T cell receptor beta chains below was sequenced from the same sample in a study of blood T cell repertoires in COVID-19. Sequencing used immunoSEQ multiplex PCR; TCRdb keeps in-frame clones, though not all of them. In the table there are about half a million clones, approximately 92% of which are singletons. The sequenced sample consisted of peripheral blood. The receptors derive from a man younger than 35 with COVID-19, enrolled during active disease.

The V gene is TRBV6-2 or TRBV6-3, the J gene TRBJ2-7; 9 bases align to TRBD1. The CDR3 runs 13 residues. Germline CDR1 and CDR2: MNHEY and SVGEGT. V was pared by 4 bases and J by 3 bases, with 1 base of the junction left unmatched. The CDR3 spells CASSWDRVYEQYF. DNA for the CDR3: TGTGCCAGCAGTTGGGACAGGGTCTACGAGCAGTACTTC.

The chain joins TRBV7-9 to TRBJ2-3; TRBD2 aligns across 10 bases. The V gene's germline CDR1 is SEHNR and CDR2 FQNEAQ (reference sequence). J gave up 3 bases and V 8 bases, and 5 bases lay outside the gene matches. The CDR3 length is 14 residues. The CDR3, as DNA: TGTGCCAGCTTACTTAGCGGGAGGACAGATACGCAGTATTTT. It is translated as CASLLSGRTDTQYF.

The chain employs TRBV6-5 and TRBJ1-5, with D maybe TRBD1 (5 bases). Germline lookup yields CDR1 MNHEY and CDR2 SVGAGI. The V end lost 5 bases, the J end lost 5 bases, and 10 bases lay between the germline ends. The CDR3 covers 13 residues. The CDR3 sequence is CASSTRQYQPQHF. Written as DNA, the CDR3 is TGTGCCAGCAGTACAAGACAGTATCAGCCCCAGCATTTT.

This CDR3 reads CASSPGYEQYF. For the CDR3, the DNA is TGTGCCAGCTCGCCGGGGTATGAGCAGTACTTC. The chain has TRBV18 and TRBJ2-7; D might be TRBD2 (5 bases). Deletions cut 6 bases from V and 7 bases from J, with 10 bases between. This CDR3 is built from 11 residues. Germline CDR1 and CDR2: KGHSH and LQKENI.

The V and J genes are TRBV11-1 and TRBJ1-2; 7 bases fit TRBD1. The CDR3 is made up of 14 amino acids. Trimming at V came to 5 bases and at J to 3 bases, leaving 6 bases not matched to a gene. Per the germline V gene, CDR1 is SGHAT and CDR2 is FQDESV (reference sequence). This CDR3 is CASSQPGTDYGYTF. The CDR3 nucleotides are TGTGCCAGCAGCCAGCCCGGGACAGACTATGGCTACACCTTC.

The chain has TRBV11-2 and TRBJ2-5, with a tentative D call TRBD2 (6 bases). Germline CDR1 and CDR2: SGHAT and FQNNGV. The V end was cut by 1 base, the J end by 1 base, with 13 bases between. The CDR3 is 16 amino acids. CDR3 sequence (DNA): TGTGCCAGCAGCTTAGTCACCGGGACTCCCCAAGAGACCCAGTACTTC. Translation gives CASSLVTGTPQETQYF.

This rearrangement joins TRBV19 to TRBJ1-1; TRBD1 is a possible D gene (6 bases). The CDR3 covers 16 residues. V was pared by 6 bases and J by 3 bases, with 20 bases between. Per the germline V gene, CDR1 is LNHDA and CDR2 is SQIVND (reference sequence). CDR3: CASRITGRSMDTEAFF. CDR3 DNA: TGTGCCAGTAGGATTACAGGGCGGTCCATGGACACTGAAGCTTTCTTT. The whole variable domain, remainder taken from reference TRBV19 and TRBJ1-1, is DGGITQSPKYLFRKEGQNVTLSCEQNLNHDAMYWYRQDPGQGLRLIYYSQIVNDFQKGDIAEGYSVSREKKESFPLTVTSAQKNPTAFYLCASRITGRSMDTEAFFGQGTRLTVV.

CDR3 nucleotides: TGTGCCAGCAGCTTTGACAACGGACAACCCTACGAGCAGTACTTC. Encoded protein: CASSFDNGQPYEQYF. The chain carries TRBV5-5 and TRBJ2-7; perhaps TRBD1 as D (5 bases). Germline V CDR1 and CDR2: SGHKS, YYEKEE (reference sequence). This CDR3 comprises 15 residues. V was pared by 2 bases and J by 2 bases, with 14 bases between.

CDR3 residues: CASSLVPGGREAFF. DNA of the CDR3: TGTGCCAGCAGTTTAGTGCCAGGGGGACGTGAAGCTTTCTTT. The chain uses TRBV27 and TRBJ1-1; 7 bases align to TRBD1. Germline trimming cut 2 bases from V and 7 bases from J; bases unmatched to any gene: 7. The CDR3 contains 14 residues. Germline V gene lookup returns CDR1 MNHEY and CDR2 SMNVEV (reference sequence).

The chain employs TRBV18 and TRBJ2-7; D is perhaps TRBD1 (5 bases). The ends were cut back, 3 bases at V and 3 bases at J, with 9 bases in the middle. This CDR3 contains 13 residues. Germline V gene lookup returns CDR1 KGHSH and CDR2 LQKENI. Here the CDR3 reads CASSPQGLYEQYF. DNA of the CDR3: TGTGCCAGCTCACCCCAGGGTCTCTACGAGCAGTACTTC.